The T cell receptor beta chain under discussion was sequenced for a study of cytomegalovirus exposure and HLA in healthy donors (dated by TCRdb to between 2016 and 2019). General notes on the study: According to an earlier analysis of 587 of the donors, 150 million to 200 million T cells yielded 117 million unique TCR beta sequences and around 300 Gb of sequence data. Approximately 310 gigabases of sequencing data and roughly 90 million unique TCR sequences were included in an early release covering about 700 HLA-typed donors. Of the roughly 390 genotyped donors, 65% to 90% fell in the genetic ancestry cluster associated with self-reported Caucasian donors. The study aimed to test whether cataloging public T cell receptors could reveal signatures of past pathogen exposure. Using immunosequencing, the study profiled T cell repertoires from around 680 subjects and related those repertoires to cytomegalovirus serostatus. A separate validation cohort of about 110 different subjects was used in addition to the approximately 700-subject first cohort. The study combined high-throughput TCR immunosequencing, statistical association of individual TCRs with disease status, and machine learning to predict cytomegalovirus infection status. A later analysis re-analyzed previously published TCR beta repertoires from roughly 690 donors and added high-resolution HLA genotyping to study TCR occurrence patterns. Rather than using new phenotypic data, the later analysis identified candidate immune exposures from TCR beta sequences and from how often those sequences occurred across donors. An earlier analysis of several hundred of the donors applied high-throughput TCR beta sequencing to assess whether each TCR beta V gene segment acted as functional or pseudogenic. Alongside the repertoire data, information on donor age, sex, ethnicity and CMV serostatus was compiled. Genome-wide SNP genotypes for about 55% of the roughly 670 donors were used in a later genetic analysis, which treated that subset as a discovery cohort. Every discovery cohort repertoire had been produced on one sequencing platform. Both class I and class II loci were covered by HLA typing, at four-digit resolution. Typing coverage differed by locus: A, B, C, DRB1 and DQB1 were typed in about 629-640 donors, DQA1 in 522, DPA1 in around 600, and DPB1 in roughly 450. Because of strong linkage in the cohort, roughly five DR-DQ haplotypes were treated as single units for association and clustering. Across about 380 genotyped donors of the cohort, an average of 235,054 unique TCR beta nucleotide sequences per donor were sequenced, and roughly a sixth of those sequences were non-productive. Broader findings and caveats from the paper: In both the original and validation cohorts, the classifier was reported to diagnose cytomegalovirus status with high specificity and sensitivity. Because counts were too low, about 18 rarely observed V segments, including chromosome 9 orphons, were excluded from the earlier analysis of around 590 of the donors. A cluster of highly shared sequence variants was judged likely to represent a technical artifact of the sequencing pipeline. An association between a missense DCLRE1C variant and V-gene and J-gene trimming of TCR beta chains was found in a later genetic analysis and replicated in an independent cohort. Most TCR sequences were observed very rarely across donors, whereas some public TCRs were present in many individuals. In a later analysis, HLA-associated TCR beta chains were found to be more clonally expanded and to have lower generation probabilities than equally common non-associated chains. A further reported finding was that TCR beta sequences accurately predicted the HLA-A and HLA-B alleles for most subjects in the first cohort. In vitro tests confirmed that a few of the cytomegalovirus-associated TCR beta chains recognize cytomegalovirus antigens. In a later analysis, TCR association rates were found to vary across HLA loci, with the most associated TCRs seen for DRB1 alleles and the fewest for HLA-C alleles. Specific HLA alleles were associated with 16,951 TCR beta sequences at a false discovery rate of 0.05 in a later analysis. Some IMGT-functional V segments, including TRBV6-2 and TRBV6-3, could not be told apart with the 87-base-pair reads, so those segments were excluded. The cohort was sequenced for TCR beta chains only, and without alpha or paired-chain data the features that could be detected were limited. Strong co-occurrence of HLA alleles, especially DR and DQ, made assigning TCR associations to individual alleles difficult. Because some donors lacked HLA typing at each locus, the association tests relied only on the typed subset. In an earlier analysis of 450 to 750 of the donors, most TCR beta V segments appeared in productive rearrangements about 87% or about 30% of the time, broadly matching IMGT annotations. Linkage disequilibrium might explain the correlated functional status among segregating V segments, but an unknown experimental factor could not be excluded. The study listed 150 to 200 TCR beta chains as associated with cytomegalovirus. Roughly uniform sequencing depth across donors was assumed in presence/absence analyses, although this assumption may not hold. In a later analysis, several top co-occurrence clusters were reported to appear linked to parvovirus B19, influenza, CMV and Epstein-Barr virus. It was suggested by the authors that the approach could potentially be generalized to other disease states and immunological phenotypes. CMV serostatus was the only immune exposure information available for the cohort. According to a later analysis, most CMV-associated TCR beta chains appeared to be HLA-restricted, and the HLA associations seemed to be driven largely by CMV exposure. A later genetic analysis reported fewer N-insertions in productive TCRs among donors in an Asian-associated ancestry cluster than the approximately 700-donor mean.

In this sample, this clone turned up a few times. Its antigen is still unknown. Base qualities are not provided; no much larger clone lies one nucleotide away. Libraries were prepared through the immunoSEQ multiplex PCR assay. A mixture of 60 forward primers for TCR Vbeta segments and 13 reverse primers for TCR Jbeta segments was used in the multiplex PCR. The CDR3 region of rearranged TCR beta genes was amplified from genomic DNA with a multiplex PCR assay. On the Illumina HiSeq System, the amplified TCR beta libraries were sequenced as 87-base-pair reads. From the authors' description of their analysis: A later analysis counted about 80 million unique TCR beta chains across the 666 repertoires, and 9.5 million to 11 million of these chains were shared by at least two donors. Raw reads were error-corrected and collapsed into unique sequences by a nearest-neighbor algorithm in which closely related sequences were merged to remove PCR and sequencing errors. Alignment of CDR3 sequences to IMGT reference sequences was used to assign V, D and J gene segments. For a sequence to be retained, a match of at least six nucleotides to both a V gene segment and a J gene segment was required. Rearrangements were classified as productive when the CDR3 lacked stop codons and remained in frame with V and J, and all other rearrangements were classified as non-productive. Following IMGT convention, CDR3 was defined as the stretch from the second conserved V-encoded cysteine up to the conserved J-encoded phenylalanine. The earlier analysis of 450 to 750 of the donors excluded any sequence lacking an unambiguous match to a single V gene segment. In an earlier analysis of approximately 610 of the donors, V segments were called functional above 56.7% productive rearrangements and were called segregating when the between-donor standard deviation exceeded 5%. A statistical classification framework was built to diagnose cytomegalovirus status from the catalog of TCR beta chain sequences. In a later analysis, TCR nucleotide sequences were compared against IMGT/GENE-DB human TR gene sequences so that V and J genes could be assigned. In a later analysis, CDR3 sequences and most-parsimonious VDJ recombination scenarios were assigned using the TCRdist pipeline. In a later analysis, each TCR beta chain was defined by its CDR3 amino acid sequence together with its V-gene family, and reads without a unique V-gene family were excluded. In a later analysis, 450 to 600 highly shared, low-generation-probability nucleotide sequences were removed to address suspected cross-contamination and a sequencing artifact. In a later analysis, a clonal expansion index was calculated for each public chain from normalized within-repertoire ranks of inferred template counts. In a later analysis, generation probabilities were computed using a VDJ recombination model fitted to out-of-frame rearrangements, and the results were checked against IGoR. In a later analysis, hypergeometric tests were used to score TCR-TCR, TCR-HLA and TCR-CMV co-occurrence, with a repertoire-size bias correction applied to TCR pairs. In a later analysis, false discovery rates were estimated by permuting HLA or CMV assignments 20 times. In a later analysis, co-occurring TCRs were grouped using DBSCAN, and TCRdist sequence similarity was added for clustering within HLA-allele-positive subsets. Co-occurrence clustering excluded repertoires with fewer than 30,000 or more than 120,000 public chains, plus five with anomalous nucleotide sharing. The source is immuneACCESS, and TCRdb retained only in-frame sequences with V and J called. Part of the clones is not carried over; for the studies checked, unresolved V genes explain less than half of this, and the remainder is unexplained. The DNA gave D and trimming, while V, J and clone size come from that table. This sample holds more than 95,000 clones; about 10% were observed only once. The ten largest clonotypes hold 4% to 5% of the sample.

V is trimmed back by 6 bases and J by 7 bases, and the junction contains 11 bases that no gene match accounts for. For CDR1 and CDR2, the germline V gene (reference sequence) lists SEHNR and FQNEAQ. The CDR3, cysteine through phenylalanine, is 15 amino acids long. The kept DNA is CDR3 alone, 45 bases in frame from the first base. In total, fewer than 750 healthy bone marrow donors made up the cohort. Cohort members were all nominally healthy when sampled, although unrecorded immune exposures were likely present. The donor was CMV seropositive and belonged to the group of 250 to 300 seropositive cohort members. A peripheral blood sample was collected from each donor, and TCR beta sequencing was performed on peripheral blood mononuclear cells. The Qiagen DNeasy Blood Extraction Kit was used to extract genomic DNA from the blood cell samples.

The rearranged chain carries TRBV7-9 and TRBJ2-2; 7 junctional bases match TRBD2. This clonotype was obtained from a woman between 18 and 29 years old in good health and CMV-seropositive. The sample taken for sequencing was PBMCs. The DNA is as follows: TGTGCCAGCAGTTTTTTACGGGAGGTCAACGGGGAGCTGTTTTTT. The encoded protein is CASSFLREVNGELFF.